The T cell receptor (beta chain) described here comes from a study of blood T cell repertoires in COVID-19. About the research overall: Acute and convalescent COVID-19 samples came from the United States, Italy and Spain. T cells, B-cell-depleted T cells, or PBMCs supplied cDNA or gDNA.

In the source study's methods: Nucleated cell number was recorded as an estimate derived from reference gene primer amplification. Data came from immunoSEQ multiplex PCR; TCRdb stores just in-frame clones and leaves some out. The D gene and trimming were derived from the DNA, and the V and J assignments and clone size from that table. The data contain tens of thousands of clones, roughly 85% of them singletons. The clonotype originates from a woman in her fifties or sixties with acute or convalescent COVID-19. The specimen sequenced was peripheral blood.

CDR3 region: CSVEERGSEKLFF. For the CDR3, the DNA is TGCAGCGTTGAAGAAAGGGGGTCTGAAAAACTGTTTTTT. This chain uses TRBV29-1 with TRBJ1-4; D is possibly TRBD1 (6 bases). Germline V gene sequence: CDR1 SQVTM, CDR2 ANQGSEA. The CDR3 totals 13 residues. V was pared by 0 bases and J by 7 bases, with 9 bases between.